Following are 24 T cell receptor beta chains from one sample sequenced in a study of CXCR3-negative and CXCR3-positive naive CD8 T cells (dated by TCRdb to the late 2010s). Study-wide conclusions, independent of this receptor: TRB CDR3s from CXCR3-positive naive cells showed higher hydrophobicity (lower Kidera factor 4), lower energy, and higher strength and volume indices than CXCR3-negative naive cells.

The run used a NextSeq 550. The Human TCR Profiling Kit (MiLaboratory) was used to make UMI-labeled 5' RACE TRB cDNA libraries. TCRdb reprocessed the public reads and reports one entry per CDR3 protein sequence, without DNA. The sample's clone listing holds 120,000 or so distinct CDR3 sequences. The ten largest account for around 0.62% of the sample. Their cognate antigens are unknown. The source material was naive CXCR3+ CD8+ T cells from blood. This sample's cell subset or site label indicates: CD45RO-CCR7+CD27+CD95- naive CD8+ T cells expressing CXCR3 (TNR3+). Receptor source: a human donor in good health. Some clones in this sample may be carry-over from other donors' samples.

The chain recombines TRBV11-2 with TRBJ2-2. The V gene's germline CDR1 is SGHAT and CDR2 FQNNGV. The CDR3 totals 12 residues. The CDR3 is CASSFLGGELFF.

CDR3 sequence reads: CASSLAGDEAFF. The V gene is TRBV7-2, the J gene TRBJ1-1. Germline assignment: CDR1 SGHTA and CDR2 FQGNSA. The CDR3 sequence is 12 residues long.

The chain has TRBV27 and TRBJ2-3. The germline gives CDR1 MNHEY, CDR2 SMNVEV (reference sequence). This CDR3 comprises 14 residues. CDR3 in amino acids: CASSLSTATDTQYF.

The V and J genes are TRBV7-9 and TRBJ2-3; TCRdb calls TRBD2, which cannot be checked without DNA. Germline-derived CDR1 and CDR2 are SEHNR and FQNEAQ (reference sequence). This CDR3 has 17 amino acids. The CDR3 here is CASSPGLAGGPTDTQYF.

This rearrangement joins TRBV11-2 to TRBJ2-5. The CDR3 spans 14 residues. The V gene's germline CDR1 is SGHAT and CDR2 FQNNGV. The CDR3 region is CASSLAGWEETQYF.

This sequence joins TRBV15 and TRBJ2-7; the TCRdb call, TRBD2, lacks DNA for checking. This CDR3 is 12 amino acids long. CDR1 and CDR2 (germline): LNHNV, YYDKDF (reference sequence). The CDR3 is CATSLRWEEQYF.

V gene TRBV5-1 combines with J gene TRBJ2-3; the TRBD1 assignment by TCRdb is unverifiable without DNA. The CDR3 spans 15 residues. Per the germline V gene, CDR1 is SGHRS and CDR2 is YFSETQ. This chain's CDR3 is CASSLGDREEDTQYF. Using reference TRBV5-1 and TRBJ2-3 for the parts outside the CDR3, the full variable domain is KAGVTQTPRYLIKTRGQQVTLSCSPISGHRSVSWYQQTPGQGLQFLFEYFSETQRNKGNFPGRFSGRQFSNSRSEMNVSTLELGDSALYLCASSLGDREEDTQYFGPGTRLTVL.

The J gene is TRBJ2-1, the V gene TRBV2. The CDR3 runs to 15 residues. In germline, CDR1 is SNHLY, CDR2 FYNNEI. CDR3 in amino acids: CASSERGNSYNEQFF. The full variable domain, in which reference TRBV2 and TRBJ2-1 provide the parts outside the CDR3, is EPEVTQTPSHQVTQMGQEVILRCVPISNHLYFYWYRQILGQKVEFLVSFYNNEISEKSEIFDDQFSVERPDGSNFTLKIRSTKLEDSAMYFCASSERGNSYNEQFFGPGTRLTVL.

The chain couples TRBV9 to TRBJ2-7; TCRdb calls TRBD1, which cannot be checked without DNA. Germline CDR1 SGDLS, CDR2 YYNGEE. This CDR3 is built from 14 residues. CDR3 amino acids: CASSGRDSLPEQYF.

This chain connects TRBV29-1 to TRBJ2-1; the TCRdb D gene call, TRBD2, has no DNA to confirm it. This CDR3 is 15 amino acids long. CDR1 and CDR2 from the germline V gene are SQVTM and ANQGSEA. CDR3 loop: CSVEKQLAGVPEQFF.

The CDR3 spells CASRPLKSGTYNEQFF. The rearrangement uses TRBV11-3 and TRBJ2-1. Germline-derived CDR1 and CDR2 are SGHNT and YENEEA. This CDR3 spans 16 amino acids. The full variable domain, with the rest looked up from reference TRBV11-3 and TRBJ2-1, is EAGVVQSPRYKIIEKKQPVAFWCNPISGHNTLYWYLQNLGQGPELLIRYENEEAVDDSQLPKDRFSAERLKGVDSTLKIQPAELGDSAVYLCASRPLKSGTYNEQFFGPGTRLTVL.

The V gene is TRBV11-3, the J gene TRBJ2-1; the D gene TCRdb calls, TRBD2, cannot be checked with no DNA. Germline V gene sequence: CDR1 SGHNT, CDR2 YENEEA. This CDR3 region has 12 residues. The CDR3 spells CASSGGGNEQFF.

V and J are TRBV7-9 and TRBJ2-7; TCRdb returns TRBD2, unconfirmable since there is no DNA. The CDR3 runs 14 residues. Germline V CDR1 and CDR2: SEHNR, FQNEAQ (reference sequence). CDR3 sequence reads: CASSLGAVSYEQYF.

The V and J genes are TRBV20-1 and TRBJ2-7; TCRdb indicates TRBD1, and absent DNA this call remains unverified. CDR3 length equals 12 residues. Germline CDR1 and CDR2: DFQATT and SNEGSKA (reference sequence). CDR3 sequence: CSAFSGDYEQYF.

The CDR3 protein is CASSDILGVSETQYF. This sequence joins TRBV2 and TRBJ2-5; TCRdb reports TRBD1, a call that lacks DNA to check it against. This CDR3 spans 15 amino acids. Germline V gene sequence: CDR1 SNHLY, CDR2 FYNNEI.

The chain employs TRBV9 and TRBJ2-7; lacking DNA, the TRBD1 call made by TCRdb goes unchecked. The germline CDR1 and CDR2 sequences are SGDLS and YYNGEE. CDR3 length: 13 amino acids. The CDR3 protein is CASSDTGGYEQYF. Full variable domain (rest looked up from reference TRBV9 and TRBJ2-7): DSGVTQTPKHLITATGQRVTLRCSPRSGDLSVYWYQQSLDQGLQFLIQYYNGEERAKGNILERFSAQQFPDLHSELNLSSLELGDSALYFCASSDTGGYEQYFGPGTRLTVT.

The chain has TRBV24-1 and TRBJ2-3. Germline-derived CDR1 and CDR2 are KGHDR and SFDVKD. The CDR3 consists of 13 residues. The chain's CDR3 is CATSPTTTDTQYF.

CDR3 protein: CSARPLRQYYEQYF. The rearrangement uses TRBV20-1 and TRBJ2-7; TCRdb indicates TRBD1, and absent DNA this call remains unverified. Germline-derived CDR1 and CDR2 are DFQATT and SNEGSKA (reference sequence). The CDR3 sequence is 14 residues long.

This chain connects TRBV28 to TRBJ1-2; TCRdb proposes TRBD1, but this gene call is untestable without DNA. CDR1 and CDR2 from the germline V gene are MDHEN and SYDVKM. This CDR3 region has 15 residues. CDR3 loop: CASRLNRGAGYGYTF.

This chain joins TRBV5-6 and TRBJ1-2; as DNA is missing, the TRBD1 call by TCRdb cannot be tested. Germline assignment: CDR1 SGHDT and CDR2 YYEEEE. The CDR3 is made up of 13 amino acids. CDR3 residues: CASSHTGGDGYTF.

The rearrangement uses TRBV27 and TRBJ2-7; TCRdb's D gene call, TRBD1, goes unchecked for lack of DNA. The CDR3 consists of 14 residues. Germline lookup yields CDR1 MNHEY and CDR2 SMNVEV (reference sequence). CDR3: CASSPQRQERSLYF.

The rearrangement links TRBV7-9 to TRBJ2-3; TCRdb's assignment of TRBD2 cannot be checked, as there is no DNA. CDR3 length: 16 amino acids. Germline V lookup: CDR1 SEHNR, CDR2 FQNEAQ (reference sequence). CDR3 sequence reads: CASSGTRLAGNDTQYF.

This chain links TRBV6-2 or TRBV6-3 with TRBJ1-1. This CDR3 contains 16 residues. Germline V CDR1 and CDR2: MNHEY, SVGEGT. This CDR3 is CASSPMGSWMNTEAFF.

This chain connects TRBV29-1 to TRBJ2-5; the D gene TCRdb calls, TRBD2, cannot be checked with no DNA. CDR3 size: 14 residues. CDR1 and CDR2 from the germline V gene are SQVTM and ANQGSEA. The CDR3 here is CSVESSGGSETQYF.